These 3 T cell receptor beta chains share one sample of origin, sequenced in a study of OX40 agonist ivuxolimab in advanced cancers. Receptor libraries were prepared by the immunoSEQ multiplex PCR assay. TCRdb took this table from immuneACCESS and kept in-frame rearrangements with V and J called. Such tables lack part of the clones; where checked against another copy, unresolved V genes explain under half of the gap, and the rest is unexplained. The sample yields fewer than 90,000 clones; 87% were counted once. In total, the top ten clones hold roughly 0.22% of the sample. The sample in question was CD4+ or CD8+ T cells sorted from blood, obtained in a trial of the OX40 agonist ivuxolimab. Every receptor here comes from an adult with an advanced solid tumor such as melanoma, head and neck, liver or kidney cancer.

The chain has TRBV28 and TRBJ2-4, with D maybe TRBD1 (6 bases). The CDR3 has 11 residues. V gave up 6 bases and J gave up 9 bases, with 9 bases separating them. Germline loops: CDR1 MDHEN, CDR2 SYDVKM. CDR3 nucleotides: TGTGCCAGCAGCACAGGGACCATTCAGTACTTC. Its translation is CASSTGTIQYF.

The chain couples TRBV2 to TRBJ1-4, with D uncertain. This CDR3 spans 14 amino acids. Germline CDR1 reads SNHLY; CDR2 reads FYNNEI. Trimming removed 9 bases at V and 0 bases at J, with 11 bases between. The CDR3 spells CASRAIATNEKLFF. CDR3 coding DNA: TGTGCCAGTAGGGCCATTGCAACTAATGAAAAACTGTTTTTT.

The chain carries TRBV23-1 and TRBJ1-6; 7 bases map to TRBD1. TRBV23-1 is known as an ORF, though its function is uncertain. V shed 4 bases and J 4 bases; nucleotides not matched to a gene: 7. The CDR3 is 16 residues long. The CDR3 loop reads CASSLGTASYNSPLHF. In nucleotides, the CDR3 is TGCGCCAGCAGTCTTGGGACAGCCTCGTATAATTCACCCCTCCACTTT.